This record concerns one T cell receptor beta chain sequence. Its antigen is not identified. The entry originates in a study of cytomegalovirus exposure and HLA in healthy donors. The CDR3 has 14 residues. After removal of 5 bases from V and 0 bases from J, the junction contained 3 bases not matched to a gene. Germline lookup yields CDR1 MNHNS and CDR2 SASEGT. General study findings and limits: Most TCR sequences proved rare, with some public TCRs found in many donors.

Libraries were prepared by immunoSEQ multiplex PCR; TCRdb keeps only in-frame clonotypes and omits some of them. Of approximately 180,000 clones listed, around nine tenths were seen once; the top ten hold roughly 1.5%. This sequence was found in a woman aged 25 to 39 in good health and CMV-seronegative. This chain links TRBV6-1 with TRBJ2-7, with 8 nucleotides matching TRBD2. Sequenced sample: PBMCs. This CDR3 reads CASSRTSYSYEQYF. Written as DNA, the CDR3 is TGTGCCAGCAGTCGGACTAGCTACTCCTACGAGCAGTACTTC.